Listed below are T cell receptor beta chains from one sample, sequenced in a study of blood T cell repertoires in COVID-19. TCRdb's table, derived via immunoSEQ multiplex PCR, lists solely in-frame clones and lacks some. The sample includes more than 95,000 clones, about 91% of them seen just once. The sample was peripheral blood. The source is a human donor in a cohort sampled during active COVID-19. Each CDR3 is given with its conserved first and last residue. D genes are given only for firm matches. Only some rows state a clone size, as once, few, many or a class for expanded clones.

>TRBJ1-2|.|TRBD1|TRBV6-5
CASSPQGPYGYTF
TGTGCCAGCAGCCCACAGGGGCCCTATGGCTACACCTTC
>TRBJ1-1|.|.|TRBV13
CASSPPYREYTEAFF
TGTGCCAGCAGCCCGCCGTACAGGGAGTACACTGAAGCTTTCTTT
>TRBJ2-3|.|.|TRBV7-2
CASSLVGGGLSTDTQYF
TGTGCCAGCAGCTTAGTAGGCGGCGGGCTAAGCACAGATACGCAGTATTTT
>TRBJ2-5|.|.|TRBV5-8
CASSFGERVQETQYF
TGTGCCAGCAGCTTCGGGGAAAGGGTTCAAGAGACCCAGTACTTC
>TRBJ2-1|.|TRBD2|TRBV18
CASTPAGLAGEQFF
TGTGCCAGCACTCCGGCTGGGCTAGCGGGTGAGCAGTTCTTC
>TRBJ2-2|.|TRBD2|TRBV7-7
CASSPSGLAGTGELFF
TGTGCTAGCAGTCCATCCGGACTAGCGGGCACCGGGGAGCTGTTTTTT
>TRBJ2-2|.|TRBD2|TRBV27
CASSLIRGRGSGELFF
TGTGCCAGCAGTTTAATTCGAGGGAGGGGATCCGGGGAGCTGTTTTTT
>TRBJ2-3|.|.|TRBV5-5
CASSLGHIDTQYF
TGTGCCAGCAGCTTGGGGCATATAGATACGCAGTATTTT
>TRBJ1-6|many|.|TRBV6-5
CASSSGGRGSPLHF
TGTGCCAGCAGTTCCGGGGGGCGTGGCTCACCCCTCCACTTT
>TRBJ1-4|.|.|TRBV27
CASSARHPGQSEKLFF
TGTGCCAGCAGTGCCAGACATCCGGGACAAAGTGAAAAACTGTTTTTT
>TRBJ1-1|.|.|TRBV19
CASSTGATEAFF
TGTGCCAGTAGTACAGGGGCCACTGAAGCTTTCTTT
>TRBJ2-1|.|TRBD2|TRBV28
CASSLVGASGSDEQFF
TGTGCCAGCAGTTTAGTTGGGGCTAGCGGGAGTGATGAGCAGTTCTTC
>TRBJ2-7|.|.|TRBV6-5
CASIRLAAYEQYF
TGTGCCAGCATCAGGCTAGCAGCCTACGAGCAGTACTTC
>TRBJ1-2|.|.|TRBV4-2
CASSQDITAGANYGYTF
TGTGCCAGCAGCCAAGATATTACGGCGGGAGCTAACTATGGCTACACCTTC
>TRBJ1-5|.|.|TRBV2
CASGLTYSDQPQHF
TGTGCCAGCGGGCTGACTTATAGCGATCAGCCCCAGCATTTT
>TRBJ2-7|.|TRBD1|TRBV19
CASSRGQGRGEQYF
TGTGCCAGTAGTAGGGGACAGGGCAGGGGCGAGCAGTACTTC
>TRBJ2-7|once|.|TRBV28
CASRGGLGYEQYF
TGTGCCAGCAGGGGTGGACTCGGCTACGAGCAGTACTTC
>TRBJ1-1|.|.|TRBV7-9
CASSSGGRVVAEAFF
TGTGCCAGCAGCTCTGGGGGCAGGGTGGTCGCTGAAGCTTTCTTT
>TRBJ2-7|.|.|TRBV7-9
CASSLGVGSSYEQYF
TGTGCCAGCAGCCTCGGGGTTGGCAGTTCCTACGAGCAGTACTTC
>TRBJ1-5|few|TRBD1|TRBV19
CASSTLTGDPQHF
TGTGCCAGTAGCACCTTGACAGGGGACCCCCAGCATTTT
>TRBJ1-5|.|TRBD1|TRBV30
CALRTGQGYNQPQHF
TGTGCCTTGAGGACGGGACAGGGGTACAATCAGCCCCAGCATTTT
>TRBJ2-4|.|TRBD1|TRBV3-1/TRBV3-2
CASSQRSGQVSPGGIQYF
TGTGCCAGCAGCCAGAGATCTGGACAGGTGAGCCCCGGAGGCATTCAGTACTTC
>TRBJ2-7|.|.|TRBV11-2
CASSFGGRSYEQYF
TGTGCCAGCAGCTTCGGGGGTAGGTCCTACGAGCAGTACTTC
>TRBJ1-6|once|.|TRBV5-1
CASSLGFRVDAPLHF
TGCGCCAGCAGCTTAGGATTCCGGGTTGACGCACCCCTCCACTTT